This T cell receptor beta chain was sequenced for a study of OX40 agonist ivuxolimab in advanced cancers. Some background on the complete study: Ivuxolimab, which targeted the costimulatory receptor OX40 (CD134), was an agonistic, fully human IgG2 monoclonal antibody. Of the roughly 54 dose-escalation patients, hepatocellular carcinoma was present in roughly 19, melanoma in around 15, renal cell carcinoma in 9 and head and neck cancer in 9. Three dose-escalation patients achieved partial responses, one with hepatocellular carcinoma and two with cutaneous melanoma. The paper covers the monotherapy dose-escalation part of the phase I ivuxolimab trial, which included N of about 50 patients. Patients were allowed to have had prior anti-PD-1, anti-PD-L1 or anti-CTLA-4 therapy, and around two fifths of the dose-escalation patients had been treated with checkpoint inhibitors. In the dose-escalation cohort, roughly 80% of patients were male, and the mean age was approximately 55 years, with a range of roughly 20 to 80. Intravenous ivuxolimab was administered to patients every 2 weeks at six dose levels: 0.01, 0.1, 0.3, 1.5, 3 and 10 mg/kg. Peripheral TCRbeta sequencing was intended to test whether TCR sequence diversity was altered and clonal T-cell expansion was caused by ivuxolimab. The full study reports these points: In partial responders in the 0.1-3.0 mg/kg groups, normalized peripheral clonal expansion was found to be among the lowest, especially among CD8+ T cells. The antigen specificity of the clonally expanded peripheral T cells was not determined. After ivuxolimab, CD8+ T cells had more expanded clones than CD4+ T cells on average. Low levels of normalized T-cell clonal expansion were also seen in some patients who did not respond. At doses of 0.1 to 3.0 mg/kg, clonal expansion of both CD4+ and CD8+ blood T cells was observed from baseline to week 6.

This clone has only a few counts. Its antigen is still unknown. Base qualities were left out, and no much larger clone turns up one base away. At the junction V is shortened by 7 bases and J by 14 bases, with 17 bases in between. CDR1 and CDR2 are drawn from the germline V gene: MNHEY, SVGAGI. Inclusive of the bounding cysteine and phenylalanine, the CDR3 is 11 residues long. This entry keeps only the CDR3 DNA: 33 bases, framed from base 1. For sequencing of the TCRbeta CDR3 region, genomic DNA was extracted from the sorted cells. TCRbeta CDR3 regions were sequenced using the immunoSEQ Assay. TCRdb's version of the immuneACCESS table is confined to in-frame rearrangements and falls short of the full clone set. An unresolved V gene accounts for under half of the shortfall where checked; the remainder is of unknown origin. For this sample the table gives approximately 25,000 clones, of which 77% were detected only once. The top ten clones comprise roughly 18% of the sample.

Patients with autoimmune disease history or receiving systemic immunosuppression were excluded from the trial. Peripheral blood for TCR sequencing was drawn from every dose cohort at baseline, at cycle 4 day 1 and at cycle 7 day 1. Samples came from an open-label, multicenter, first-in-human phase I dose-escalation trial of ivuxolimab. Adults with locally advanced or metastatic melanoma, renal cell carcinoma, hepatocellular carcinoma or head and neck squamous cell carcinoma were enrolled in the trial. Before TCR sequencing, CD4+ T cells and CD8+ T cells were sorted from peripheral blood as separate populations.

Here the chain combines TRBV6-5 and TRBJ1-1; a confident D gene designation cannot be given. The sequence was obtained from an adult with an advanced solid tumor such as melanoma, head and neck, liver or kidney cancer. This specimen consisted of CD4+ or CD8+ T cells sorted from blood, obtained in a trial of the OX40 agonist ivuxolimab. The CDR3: CASTRAGRNFF. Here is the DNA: TGTGCCAGCACCCGGGCAGGCAGAAACTTCTTT.